These 3 T cell receptor beta chains share one sample of origin, sequenced in a study of T cells after yellow fever vaccination. TCRdb used MiXCR to reprocess the 5' RACE reads, holding one entry per CDR3 protein. The sample has hundreds of thousands of distinct CDR3 sequences, just over 20% seen once. The sequences come from PBMCs, collected approximately 20 days after the first yellow fever vaccination. Receptor source: a man between 18 and 35 years old who received the YFV17D yellow fever vaccine.

This rearrangement joins TRBV19 to TRBJ1-5; the D is unclear. Between the trimmed V and J ends, which lost 7 bases and 6 bases, there was a span of 10 bases. The CDR3 is made up of 12 amino acids. CDR1 and CDR2 from the germline V gene are LNHDA and SQIVND (reference sequence). CDR3 sequence: CASTPDGQPQHF. As DNA, the CDR3 is TGTGCCAGTACCCCGGATGGTCAGCCCCAGCATTTT. Full variable domain (outside the CDR3, taken from reference TRBV19 and TRBJ1-5): DGGITQSPKYLFRKEGQNVTLSCEQNLNHDAMYWYRQDPGQGLRLIYYSQIVNDFQKGDIAEGYSVSREKKESFPLTVTSAQKNPTAFYLCASTPDGQPQHFGDGTRLSIL.

This clonotype appeared a few times. The chain combines TRBV7-9 with TRBJ2-1, with D tentatively TRBD2 (5 bases). Trimming removed 8 bases at V and 7 bases at J, with 15 bases between. CDR1 and CDR2 (germline): SEHNR, FQNEAQ (reference sequence). The CDR3 has 13 amino acids. The CDR3 bases are TGTGCCAGCTCGGGTAAGGGAGAGAATGAGCAGTTCTTC. It codes for CASSGKGENEQFF. The full variable domain, completed using reference TRBV7-9 and TRBJ2-1, is DTGVSQNPRHKITKRGQNVTFRCDPISEHNRLYWYRQTLGQGPEFLTYFQNEAQLEKSRLLSDRFSAERPKGSFSTLEIQRTEQGDSAMYLCASSGKGENEQFFGPGTRLTVL.

The rearrangement links TRBV7-9 to TRBJ1-6; D not certain. CDR1 and CDR2 from the germline V gene are SEHNR and FQNEAQ (reference sequence). The V end was cut by 3 bases, the J end by 4 bases, with 7 bases between. CDR3 length equals 14 residues. The CDR3 region is CASSFTGYNSPLHF. In DNA form, the CDR3 reads TGTGCCAGCAGCTTTACCGGGTATAATTCACCCCTCCACTTT. Full variable domain (missing parts from reference TRBV7-9 and TRBJ1-6): DTGVSQNPRHKITKRGQNVTFRCDPISEHNRLYWYRQTLGQGPEFLTYFQNEAQLEKSRLLSDRFSAERPKGSFSTLEIQRTEQGDSAMYLCASSFTGYNSPLHFGNGTRLTVT.